These 21 T cell receptor beta chains came from one sample sequenced in a study of beta chain features in type 1 diabetes. Isolated RNA was reverse transcribed in full, so expressed TCRB transcripts were sequenced. Some clones are missing from TCRdb's copy, which holds only in-frame ones; the method was immunoSEQ multiplex PCR. The table includes 130,000 to 150,000 clones, around a tenth detected once. Sequenced: central memory CD4+ T cells from blood. These receptors were obtained from a young man in good health.

V gene TRBV5-6 combines with J gene TRBJ1-3; 9 bases are a match to TRBD1. Germline lookup yields CDR1 SGHDT and CDR2 YYEEEE. The V gene end was trimmed by 4 bases and the J gene end by 4 bases; junction bases not matched to a gene: 6. This CDR3 comprises 15 residues. CDR3 coding DNA: TGTGCCAGCAGCGGGTCGACAGGGGGAGGAAACACCATATATTTT. Its protein product is CASSGSTGGGNTIYF.

The chain employs TRBV5-1 and TRBJ1-2, with TRBD1 identical over 8 bases. Germline trimming cut 1 base from V and 8 bases from J; bases unmatched to any gene: 7. Germline V gives CDR1 SGHRS, CDR2 YFSETQ. The length of the CDR3 is 14 residues. The DNA of the CDR3 is TGCGCCAGCAGCTTGTCGGCACAGGGGGACGGCTACACCTTC. It encodes CASSLSAQGDGYTF.

This clone has a count of ten or more. The chain combines TRBV28 with TRBJ2-4; D remains unclear. V was pared by 1 base and J by 1 base, with 2 bases between. Germline loops: CDR1 MDHEN, CDR2 SYDVKM. The CDR3 extends over 13 amino acids. The CDR3 nucleotides read TGTGCCAGCAGTTTATCGGCCAAAAACATTCAGTACTTC. It yields the protein CASSLSAKNIQYF. The whole variable domain, filled in from reference TRBV28 and TRBJ2-4, reads DVKVTQSSRYLVKRTGEKVFLECVQDMDHENMFWYRQDPGLGLRLIYFSYDVKMKEKGDIPEGYSVSREKKERFSLILESASTNQTSMYLCASSLSAKNIQYFGAGTRLSVL.

The sample holds a few counts of this clone. This chain links TRBV6-5 with TRBJ2-7; D gene ambiguous. This CDR3 region has 12 residues. Germline loops: CDR1 MNHEY, CDR2 SVGAGI. V was cut by 6 bases and J by 12 bases, with 18 bases left in between. Here the CDR3 reads CASSAGGSGLYF. Written as DNA, the CDR3 is TGTGCCAGCAGCGCAGGTGGCTCTGGTCTGTACTTC.

This clone appeared a few times. The rearrangement uses TRBV11-2 and TRBJ1-1, with D perhaps TRBD1 (6 bases). V lost 3 bases and J lost 4, with 21 bases in between. CDR3 length: 17 amino acids. CDR1 and CDR2 from the germline V gene are SGHAT and FQNNGV. CDR3 DNA: TGTGCCAGCAGCTTCCCCCTCCTTAGGGGGAGAGGCACTGAAGCTTTCTTT. It translates to CASSFPLLRGRGTEAFF.

This clone was observed a handful of times. The chain recombines TRBV5-1 with TRBJ2-1; 10 bases fit TRBD2. The CDR3 runs to 15 residues. V dropped 3 bases and J dropped 3; count of bases not matched to a gene: 3. The germline gives CDR1 SGHRS, CDR2 YFSETQ. The CDR3 coding sequence is TGCGCCAGCAGCTCCAGCGGGGGGGTCTACAATGAGCAGTTCTTC. Translated, it gives CASSSSGGVYNEQFF. Full variable domain (rest looked up from reference TRBV5-1 and TRBJ2-1): KAGVTQTPRYLIKTRGQQVTLSCSPISGHRSVSWYQQTPGQGLQFLFEYFSETQRNKGNFPGRFSGRQFSNSRSEMNVSTLELGDSALYLCASSSSGGVYNEQFFGPGTRLTVL.

This clone showed up just a few times. The chain is built from TRBV28 and TRBJ2-5, with D possibly being TRBD1 (7 bases). Per germline, CDR1 MDHEN and CDR2 SYDVKM. The length of the CDR3 is 14 residues. Trimming removed 5 bases at V and 2 bases at J, with 12 bases between. The DNA for the CDR3 is TGTGCCAGCAGTCCGGGGGACAGACAAGAGACCCAGTACTTC. Its translation: CASSPGDRQETQYF.

CDR3 in DNA: TGCTGCGGACTAGAGGTAGAGACCCAGTACTTC. Translated: CCGLEVETQYF. The chain is built from TRBV29-1 and TRBJ2-5; 7 bases match TRBD2. CDR1 and CDR2 (germline): SQVTM, ANQGSEA. CDR3 length: 11 amino acids.

This clone appeared a few times. The chain carries TRBV18 and TRBJ1-4; D gene uncertain. Germline CDR1 reads KGHSH; CDR2 reads LQKENI. The CDR3 runs 14 residues. V shed 3 bases and J shed 6 bases, with 11 bases lying between them. CDR3 residues: CASSPAGGHEKLFF. CDR3 coding DNA: TGTGCCAGCTCACCTGCCGGCGGCCATGAAAAACTGTTTTTT.

This clone came up a few times. The rearrangement uses TRBV5-1 and TRBJ2-3; the D is unclear. The length of the CDR3 is 14 residues. Per germline, CDR1 SGHRS and CDR2 YFSETQ. With 0 bases removed from V and 2 bases from J, the gap between germline ends came to 7 bases. The CDR3: CASSLAVSTDTQYF. CDR3 DNA: TGCGCCAGCAGCTTGGCCGTGTCCACAGATACGCAGTATTTT.

This clone was seen a handful of times. V and J are TRBV19 and TRBJ1-5; D may be TRBD1 (5 bases). The CDR3 totals 11 residues. From germline, CDR1 is LNHDA and CDR2 SQIVND (reference sequence). This CDR3 reads CAGGVNQPQHF. CDR3 DNA: TGTGCGGGAGGGGTAAATCAGCCCCAGCATTTT. Full variable domain (remainder filled in from reference TRBV19 and TRBJ1-5): DGGITQSPKYLFRKEGQNVTLSCEQNLNHDAMYWYRQDPGQGLRLIYYSQIVNDFQKGDIAEGYSVSREKKESFPLTVTSAQKNPTAFYLCAGGVNQPQHFGDGTRLSIL.

V is TRBV28 and J is TRBJ2-2; 12 nucleotides line up with TRBD1. CDR1 is MDHEN, CDR2 SYDVKM, per germline. Trimming cost V 1 base and J 7 bases; bases outside gene matches: 7. The CDR3 has 17 amino acids. The CDR3 sequence: CASSLSGQGAQGGELFF. Written as DNA, the CDR3 is TGTGCCAGCAGTTTATCGGGACAGGGGGCGCAGGGCGGGGAGCTGTTTTTT.

This clone was counted between two and nine times. This CDR3 is CASSLAPGENQPQHF. The CDR3 DNA reads TGTGCCAGCAGCTTAGCGCCCGGGGAGAATCAGCCCCAGCATTTT. The chain is built from TRBV7-2 and TRBJ1-5; D is ambiguous. This CDR3 contains 15 residues. CDR1 is SGHTA, CDR2 FQGNSA, per germline. The V gene lost 0 bases and the J gene lost 4 bases, with 10 bases spanning the gap.

This clone was seen a handful of times. DNA for the CDR3: TGTGCCAGCAGCTTAATCAGTGAAAAACTGTTTTTT. Translating it yields CASSLISEKLFF. The chain recombines TRBV11-2 with TRBJ1-4, with D unclear. There are 12 residues in the CDR3. Germline loops: CDR1 SGHAT, CDR2 FQNNGV. V gave up 2 bases and J gave up 7 bases, with 5 bases separating them.

A few counts support this clone. The chain has TRBV18 and TRBJ1-2; 7 bases match TRBD1. CDR1 KGHSH and CDR2 LQKENI come from the germline V gene. J lost 0 bases, V lost 3 bases, and 4 bases had no gene match. The CDR3 is 15 amino acids. The CDR3 is CASSPRQGANYGYTF. CDR3 nucleotides: TGTGCCAGCTCACCGCGACAGGGAGCTAACTATGGCTACACCTTC. The full variable domain, rest sourced from reference TRBV18 and TRBJ1-2, is NAGVMQNPRHLVRRRGQEARLRCSPMKGHSHVYWYRQLPEEGLKFMVYLQKENIIDESGMPKERFSAEFPKEGPSILRIQQVVRGDSAAYFCASSPRQGANYGYTFGSGTRLTVV.

This clone occurred many times. The chain has TRBV10-3 and TRBJ1-6, with D unclear. The CDR3 is made up of 13 amino acids. In germline, CDR1 is ENHRY, CDR2 SYGVKD. Trimming removed 2 bases at V and 8 bases at J, with 7 bases between. In nucleotides, the CDR3 is TGTGCCATCAGTGAGAATCCGGATTCACCCCTCCACTTT. Protein product: CAISENPDSPLHF.

This clone was detected only a few times. The chain is built from TRBV19 and TRBJ2-5; 9 bases line up with TRBD1. V gave up 4 bases and J gave up 5 bases; unmatched junction bases: 8. The length of the CDR3 is 15 residues. CDR1 is LNHDA and CDR2 is SQIVND in the germline V gene (reference sequence). The CDR3 is CASSTGDREIETQYF. The CDR3 nucleotides read TGTGCCAGTAGTACAGGGGACAGGGAGATCGAGACCCAGTACTTC.

The chain is built from TRBV19 and TRBJ2-6; D gene ambiguous. Germline V gives CDR1 LNHDA, CDR2 SQIVND (reference sequence). Trimming left V 6 bases short and J 0 bases short, with 9 bases between. This CDR3 is built from 15 residues. Here the CDR3 reads CASSDHTSGANVLTF. CDR3 DNA sequence: TGTGCCAGTAGCGATCACACCTCTGGGGCCAACGTCCTGACTTTC.

Only a few counts were recorded for this clone. This chain joins TRBV7-7 and TRBJ2-1; 11 positions agree with TRBD1. CDR3 length: 14 amino acids. V was clipped by 5 bases and J by 9 bases; unmatched bases: 6. Germline V CDR1 and CDR2: SSHAT, FNYEAQ (reference sequence). The CDR3 DNA follows: TGTGCCAGCAGCCCCGGGACAGGGGGAAGTGAGCAGTTCTTC. Translated, it gives CASSPGTGGSEQFF.

This clone appeared a few times. This chain connects TRBV28 to TRBJ1-5; a possible D gene is TRBD1 (5 bases). V was cut by 5 bases and J by 3 bases, with 17 bases left in between. The germline V gene has CDR1 MDHEN and CDR2 SYDVKM. The CDR3 is 16 amino acids. The CDR3 DNA sequence: TGTGCCAGCAGTCTCGGGGGGAGCCGTGTCAATCAGCCCCAGCATTTT. Translating it yields CASSLGGSRVNQPQHF.

At least ten counts were recorded for this clone. The chain carries TRBV28 and TRBJ2-1; 9 nucleotides match TRBD1. This CDR3 spans 14 amino acids. From germline, CDR1 is MDHEN and CDR2 SYDVKM. Trimming took 7 bases from V and 8 from J; bases not matched to a gene: 9. The CDR3 reads CASNEGTGRDEQFF. CDR3 bases: TGTGCCAGCAACGAAGGGACAGGGCGCGATGAGCAGTTCTTC.